Listed below are T cell receptor beta chains from one sample, sequenced in a study of patients and donors after allogeneic stem cell transplantation. TCRdb reprocessed the RT-PCR reads with MiXCR, giving one entry per CDR3 protein. The sample yields roughly 180,000 distinct CDR3 sequences, 41% seen once. Specimen: blood, either unsorted or a sorted T cell fraction (not recorded which). All receptors derive from a human donor who was either an allogeneic HSCT recipient or a stem cell or donor lymphocyte infusion donor (not recorded which). It is not recorded whose cells these are; they may come from a transplant donor. The CDR3 runs from the conserved cysteine through the conserved F or W. D genes are given only for firm matches. Part of the rows lack a size; the others show once, few, many or a class for expanded clones.

-,-,TRBJ1-5,13,TRBV29-1,CSVNQGLGQPQHF,TGCAGCGTTAACCAGGGTTTGGGGCAGCCCCAGCATTTT
TRBD1,-,TRBJ2-1,15,TRBV27,CASRKWDRADNEQFF,TGTGCCAGCAGAAAATGGGACAGGGCCGACAATGAGCAGTTCTTC
-,few,TRBJ1-1,18,TRBV7-9,CASSPPGAVTTLNTEAFF,TGTGCCAGCAGCCCACCGGGGGCGGTCACGACTCTGAACACTGAAGCTTTCTTT
TRBD1,-,TRBJ2-7,13,TRBV28,CASSLGDRGEQYF,TGTGCCAGCAGTTTAGGAGACAGGGGCGAGCAGTACTTC
TRBD1,few,TRBJ1-2,14,TRBV6-6,CASSYGTGFDGYTF,TGTGCCAGCAGTTACGGGACAGGGTTTGATGGCTACACCTTC
-,once,TRBJ2-2,15,TRBV28,CASSPTTEVTGELFF,TGTGCCAGCAGCCCTACGACAGAAGTCACCGGGGAGCTGTTTTTT
-,-,TRBJ1-1,12,TRBV30,CAWSELRAEAFF,TGTGCCTGGAGTGAGTTGAGGGCTGAAGCTTTCTTT
TRBD1,-,TRBJ1-1,17,TRBV12-5,CASGPGTGVRVDTEAFF,TGTGCTAGTGGTCCGGGGACAGGGGTACGTGTGGACACTGAAGCTTTCTTT
TRBD1,-,TRBJ2-7,14,TRBV7-8,CASSLGTVYYEQYF,TGTGCCAGCAGCTTGGGGACAGTGTACTACGAGCAGTACTTC
-,-,TRBJ2-3,14,TRBV6-2/TRBV6-3,CASSVTFGPDTQYF,TGTGCCAGCAGTGTGACCTTCGGCCCAGATACGCAGTATTTT
-,few,TRBJ1-5,17,TRBV7-7,CASSLVTGKEGNQPQHF,TGTGCCAGCAGCTTAGTGACAGGCAAAGAGGGCAATCAGCCCCAGCATTTT
TRBD1,-,TRBJ1-1,13,TRBV19,CASTLTGITEAFF,TGTGCCAGTACCTTGACAGGGATCACTGAAGCTTTCTTT